This T cell receptor beta chain was documented in a study of T cells in Graves' hyperthyroidism and ophthalmopathy. General study points: Ophthalmopathy stood apart from stable hyperthyroidism in a 13 V-J model. In validation, the model predicted ophthalmopathy. These predictions came a median about 6.2 months before onset. Clonotypes that were expanded in thyroid above 0.001 mostly appeared in blood too.

The V and J ends lost 6 bases and 8 bases respectively, with 16 bases between them. The CDR3 length is 14 residues. Germline lookup yields CDR1 SNHLY and CDR2 FYNNEI. The investigators amplified TCR beta CDR3 regions from RNA transcripts. A first-round RT-PCR of the TCR CDR3 used the HTBI primer set. TCRdb re-derived calls from the multiplex PCR reads in MiXCR, one entry per CDR3 protein. The sample records around 600,000 distinct CDR3 sequences, 16% being singletons. This clonotype came up many times. The antigen is unknown. The V call is TRBV2, the J call TRBJ1-4; possibly TRBD1 for D (5 bases). Sequences were obtained from blood. The receptor's source is a woman between 40 and 50 years old with Graves' ophthalmopathy. The chain's CDR3 is CASRGVHEAEKLFF. The CDR3 nucleotides are TGTGCCAGCAGAGGGGTCCACGAGGCCGAAAAACTGTTTTTT.